The 24 T cell receptor beta chains presented below share a single source sample, sequenced in a study of cytomegalovirus exposure and HLA in healthy donors. PCR used 60 Vbeta primers and 13 Jbeta primers. Assay: immunoSEQ multiplex PCR; the TCRdb copy retains only in-frame clones and omits some. Here the sample spans 95,000 to 150,000 clones, roughly 80% being singletons. Material: PBMCs. The receptors stem from a middle-aged woman in good health and CMV-seropositive.

This rearrangement joins TRBV14 to TRBJ2-3; 9 bases fit TRBD2. Trimming removed 0 bases from V and 4 bases from J; junction bases left unmatched: 5. The germline gives CDR1 SGHDN, CDR2 FVKESK. The CDR3 is 16 residues long. CDR3 nucleotide sequence: TGTGCCAGCAGCCAAGATGGAGCGGGAGGACCAGATACGCAGTATTTT. Residues: CASSQDGAGGPDTQYF.

The genes are TRBV5-1 and TRBJ2-1, with TRBD2 as a possible D gene (5 bases). This CDR3 has 15 residues. Germline values: CDR1 SGHRS, CDR2 YFSETQ. V lost 6 bases and J 7 bases, leaving 20 bases between the germline ends. CDR3 nucleotides: TGCGCCAGCAACCCCATCAACGGGAACGGGAATGAGCAGTTCTTC. Protein: CASNPINGNGNEQFF.

V usage is TRBV5-5 and J usage is TRBJ1-2, with 9 bases identical to TRBD1. CDR1 SGHKS and CDR2 YYEKEE come from the germline V gene (reference sequence). The CDR3 spans 15 residues. The ends lost 6 bases at V and 7 bases at J; junction bases unmatched: 13. The CDR3 DNA reads as TGTGCCAGCACAAAGACCAGGGACAGGGAAGGTGGCTACACCTTC. Translation: CASTKTRDREGGYTF.

The rearrangement uses TRBV6-5 and TRBJ2-2; weak D call: TRBD1 (6 bases). The CDR3 extends over 16 amino acids. Between the trimmed V and J ends, which lost 2 bases and 3 bases, there was a span of 13 bases. Germline lookup yields CDR1 MNHEY and CDR2 SVGAGI. The CDR3 loop is CASSYRDRRYTGELFF. The DNA for the CDR3 is TGTGCCAGCAGTTACCGCGACAGGCGGTACACCGGGGAGCTGTTTTTT.

V gene TRBV18 combines with J gene TRBJ2-7; 8 bases fit TRBD1. Per germline, CDR1 KGHSH and CDR2 LQKENI. J lost 6 bases, V lost 6 bases, and 10 bases had no gene match. CDR3 length: 14 residues. CDR3 region: CASSSAGGGFEQYF. Written as DNA, the CDR3 is TGTGCCAGCTCGTCCGCAGGGGGCGGGTTCGAGCAGTACTTC.

This clone was picked up one time. This chain uses TRBV7-2 with TRBJ2-7; tentatively, D is TRBD2 (6 bases). The CDR3 consists of 13 residues. V dropped 5 bases and J dropped 4 bases, with 12 bases sitting between them. Germline loops: CDR1 SGHTA, CDR2 FQGNSA. The CDR3 coding sequence is TGTGCCAGCAGCCGTCCTGGGGGGTACGAGCAGTACTTC. Encoded protein: CASSRPGGYEQYF.

Here the CDR3 DNA reads TGTGCCAGTAGTGGGGACACACAGCCCCAGCATTTT. The encoded protein is CASSGDTQPQHF. The chain couples TRBV19 to TRBJ1-5; TRBD1 is a possible D gene (6 bases). The CDR3 has 12 residues. Germline lookup yields CDR1 LNHDA and CDR2 SQIVND (reference sequence). V shed 5 bases and J shed 7 bases, with 9 bases lying between them.

Only one count was recorded for this clone. The chain joins TRBV11-2 to TRBJ1-2; D gene uncertain. Trimming shortened V by 2 bases and J by 0 bases, and 10 bases separated the two germline ends. The CDR3 contains 15 residues. Germline-derived CDR1 and CDR2 are SGHAT and FQNNGV. The CDR3 nucleotides read TGTGCCAGCAGCTTATCCTCCAGAACTAACTATGGCTACACCTTC. The encoded protein is CASSLSSRTNYGYTF. Using reference TRBV11-2 and TRBJ1-2 for the parts outside the CDR3, the full variable domain is EAGVAQSPRYKIIEKRQSVAFWCNPISGHATLYWYQQILGQGPKLLIQFQNNGVVDDSQLPKDRFSAERLKGVDSTLKIQPAKLEDSAVYLCASSLSSRTNYGYTFGSGTRLTVV.

The chain carries TRBV5-4 and TRBJ1-2; D is possibly TRBD1 (6 bases). Trimming removed 3 bases from V and 11 bases from J, with 17 bases in between. Germline CDR1 SGHNT, CDR2 YYREEE (reference sequence). This CDR3 contains 13 residues. CDR3 sequence (DNA): TGTGCCAGCAGCTGGGGGGGCGAGGGTTTTTACACCTTC. It encodes CASSWGGEGFYTF. Full variable domain (rest looked up from reference TRBV5-4 and TRBJ1-2): ETGVTQSPTHLIKTRGQQVTLRCSSQSGHNTVSWYQQALGQGPQFIFQYYREEENGRGNFPPRFSGLQFPNYSSELNVNALELDDSALYLCASSWGGEGFYTFGSGTRLTVV.

This chain uses TRBV5-1 with TRBJ2-2; D is possibly TRBD2 (5 bases). From germline, CDR1 is SGHRS and CDR2 YFSETQ. The CDR3 length is 15 residues. Trimming left V 0 bases short and J 3 bases short, with 9 bases between. The CDR3 bases are TGCGCCAGCAGCTTGGTTAGCGCCGACACCGGGGAGCTGTTTTTT. Protein product: CASSLVSADTGELFF. Full variable domain (missing parts from reference TRBV5-1 and TRBJ2-2): KAGVTQTPRYLIKTRGQQVTLSCSPISGHRSVSWYQQTPGQGLQFLFEYFSETQRNKGNFPGRFSGRQFSNSRSEMNVSTLELGDSALYLCASSLVSADTGELFFGEGSRLTVL.

The genes are TRBV2 and TRBJ2-3, with 7 bases lining up with TRBD2. This CDR3 spans 15 amino acids. After removal of 6 bases from V and 2 bases from J, the junction contained 8 bases not matched to a gene. CDR1 and CDR2 from the germline V gene are SNHLY and FYNNEI. CDR3 bases: TGTGCCAGCAGAGGAAGACTAGCCTTCACAGATACGCAGTATTTT. Its protein product is CASRGRLAFTDTQYF.

The chain couples TRBV2 to TRBJ2-5, with D possibly matching TRBD1 (5 bases). V was shortened by 6 bases and J by 2 bases, with 10 bases between the two germline ends. Germline V gene lookup returns CDR1 SNHLY and CDR2 FYNNEI. This CDR3 is 13 amino acids long. CDR3 sequence: CASRTDSQETQYF. The CDR3 nucleotides are TGTGCCAGCAGGACAGATAGTCAAGAGACCCAGTACTTC.

This clone turned up a few times. The rearrangement joins TRBV2 to TRBJ2-5; TRBD1 is a possible D gene (8 bases). This CDR3 is built from 15 residues. The germline CDR1 and CDR2 sequences are SNHLY and FYNNEI. Trimming took off 7 bases at V and 5 bases at J, with 20 bases between the two ends. The CDR3 is CASNQQGGPRETQYF. CDR3 nucleotide sequence: TGTGCCAGCAACCAACAGGGGGGGCCTCGGGAGACCCAGTACTTC. Full variable domain (rest looked up from reference TRBV2 and TRBJ2-5): EPEVTQTPSHQVTQMGQEVILRCVPISNHLYFYWYRQILGQKVEFLVSFYNNEISEKSEIFDDQFSVERPDGSNFTLKIRSTKLEDSAMYFCASNQQGGPRETQYFGPGTRLLVL.

On this clone itself: Its ends do not fully match the called genes, so a read error is possible. The gene calls are TRBV4-3 and TRBJ2-3; no definite D call. Germline V gives CDR1 LGHNA, CDR2 YSLEER. This CDR3 comprises 13 residues. The CDR3: CASSQDLRDTEYF. The DNA for the CDR3 is TGCGCCAGCAGCCAAGATTTGAGAGATACGGAGTATTTT.

This clone was found once. The chain uses TRBV6-6 and TRBJ2-7, with D tentatively TRBD2 (5 bases). CDR3 length: 14 amino acids. In germline, CDR1 is MNHNY, CDR2 SVGAGI (reference sequence). The V and J ends lost 2 bases and 0 bases respectively, with 8 bases between them. As DNA, the CDR3 is TGTGCCAGCAGTTACGCGGGTCGCTCCTACGAGCAGTACTTC. Its protein is CASSYAGRSYEQYF.

The gene calls are TRBV6-5 and TRBJ2-3; tentatively, D is TRBD1 (5 bases). There are 15 residues in the CDR3. Between the trimmed V and J ends, which lost 0 bases and 5 bases, there was a span of 12 bases. Germline CDR1 and CDR2: MNHEY and SVGAGI. The CDR3 reads CASSYSFGQGDTQYF. CDR3 bases: TGTGCCAGCAGTTACTCGTTCGGACAAGGAGATACGCAGTATTTT.

This chain connects TRBV4-3 to TRBJ1-6, with D perhaps TRBD1 (6 bases). CDR1 and CDR2 from the germline V gene are LGHNA and YSLEER. The V and J ends lost 0 bases and 7 bases respectively, with 13 bases between them. This CDR3 has 16 amino acids. CDR3 in amino acids: CASSQELGAGNSPLHF. CDR3 DNA sequence: TGCGCCAGCAGCCAAGAGCTGGGGGCAGGGAATTCACCCCTCCACTTT.

This chain uses TRBV5-1 with TRBJ2-1; possibly TRBD1 for D (5 bases). The V end lost 4 bases, the J end lost 1 base, and 9 bases lay between the germline ends. Per germline, CDR1 SGHRS and CDR2 YFSETQ. The CDR3 runs to 14 residues. CDR3 region: CASSASGSYNEQFF. The CDR3 DNA follows: TGCGCCAGCAGCGCTTCAGGGTCCTACAATGAGCAGTTCTTC. Together with reference TRBV5-1 and TRBJ2-1, the CDR3 gives the full variable domain: KAGVTQTPRYLIKTRGQQVTLSCSPISGHRSVSWYQQTPGQGLQFLFEYFSETQRNKGNFPGRFSGRQFSNSRSEMNVSTLELGDSALYLCASSASGSYNEQFFGPGTRLTVL.

This clone has just a few counts. The rearrangement uses TRBV5-6 and TRBJ2-5, with D perhaps TRBD2 (6 bases). This CDR3 is built from 14 residues. Trimming removed 4 bases from V and 1 base from J, with 11 bases in between. The V gene's germline CDR1 is SGHDT and CDR2 YYEEEE. CDR3 coding DNA: TGTGCCAGCAGCCGAGGACTATTCCAAGAGACCCAGTACTTC. It codes for CASSRGLFQETQYF.

V gene TRBV7-3 combines with J gene TRBJ2-1; 12 bases are a match to TRBD2. The CDR3 is 15 amino acids. With V trimmed by 6 bases and J by 3 bases, 3 bases remained unmatched. In germline, CDR1 is SGHTA, CDR2 FQGTGA. The CDR3 DNA sequence: TGTGCCAGCAGTAGGACTAGCGGGGACTACAATGAGCAGTTCTTC. Translation: CASSRTSGDYNEQFF.

The rearrangement links TRBV5-1 to TRBJ2-7; 10 bases are a match to TRBD1. CDR3 size: 14 residues. V shed 4 bases, J shed 6 bases, and the junction held 7 bases outside the gene matches. The V gene's germline CDR1 is SGHRS and CDR2 YFSETQ. The CDR3 coding sequence is TGCGCCAGCAGCCCGGTAGGGACAGGGGCCGAGCAGTACTTC. This gives the protein CASSPVGTGAEQYF. Combining the CDR3 with reference TRBV5-1 and TRBJ2-7 gives the whole variable domain KAGVTQTPRYLIKTRGQQVTLSCSPISGHRSVSWYQQTPGQGLQFLFEYFSETQRNKGNFPGRFSGRQFSNSRSEMNVSTLELGDSALYLCASSPVGTGAEQYFGPGTRLTVT.

The CDR3 loop is CASSQRGTGLSNTEAFF. CDR3 DNA: TGTGCCAGCAGCCAAAGAGGGACAGGCCTATCTAACACTGAAGCTTTCTTT. The rearrangement uses TRBV9 and TRBJ1-1; TRBD1 aligns across 8 bases. Germline loops: CDR1 SGDLS, CDR2 YYNGEE. The CDR3 spans 17 residues. V lost 4 bases and J lost 2; bases outside the gene matches: 13.

The chain employs TRBV7-2 and TRBJ2-5; TRBD2 matches 7 bases. Trimming cost V 0 bases and J 2 bases; bases outside gene matches: 6. The length of the CDR3 is 16 residues. CDR1 is SGHTA, CDR2 FQGNSA, per germline. As DNA, the CDR3 is TGTGCCAGCAGCTTAGCCGGAGCTAGCGGTCAAGAGACCCAGTACTTC. This gives the protein CASSLAGASGQETQYF. Together with reference TRBV7-2 and TRBJ2-5, the CDR3 gives the full variable domain: GAGVSQSPSNKVTEKGKDVELRCDPISGHTALYWYRQSLGQGLEFLIYFQGNSAPDKSGLPSDRFSAERTGGSVSTLTIQRTQQEDSAVYLCASSLAGASGQETQYFGPGTRLLVL.

This chain links TRBV7-8 with TRBJ1-2; TRBD1 aligns across 7 bases. In germline, CDR1 is SGHVS, CDR2 FQNEAQ. Trimming at V came to 3 bases and at J to 6 bases, leaving 7 bases not matched to a gene. This CDR3 is 14 amino acids long. CDR3 residues: CASSFRDSADGYTF. The DNA of the CDR3 is TGTGCCAGCAGCTTTAGGGACAGTGCGGATGGCTACACCTTC.